The rows below give T cell receptor beta chains drawn from one sample of a study of blood T cells in healthy people across ages. One entry per CDR3 protein, called by TCRdb with MiXCR from the 5' RACE reads. Among 750,000 to 950,000 distinct CDR3 sequences listed, about 53% were seen once. What was sequenced was blood. These receptors all stem from an elderly man in good health. CDR3s leave out the opening cysteine and the closing phenylalanine or tryptophan. Rows give clone size only sometimes, using once, few, many, or a class for an expanded clone.

V: TRBV5-1
size: NA
CDR3: ASSMQGTTEAF

V: TRBV20-1
size: NA
CDR3: SAWDSPISYEQY

V: TRBV12-3/TRBV12-4
size: NA
CDR3: ASSLRGGDTQY

V: TRBV29-1
size: NA
CDR3: SAEVGQTQY

V: TRBV14
size: NA
CDR3: ASSQVSWNEQF

V: TRBV7-9
size: NA
CDR3: ASSSRRSNEKLF

V: TRBV29-1
size: few
CDR3: SVEVGLAGTLNTQY

V: TRBV6-2/TRBV6-3
size: NA
CDR3: ASSYPGTGVGSNQPQH

V: TRBV7-9
size: few
CDR3: ASSLEGGYT

V: TRBV5-1
size: once
CDR3: ASSLRQGSTGEKLF

V: TRBV28
size: few
CDR3: ASSFQQGGSDTQY

V: TRBV3-1
size: few
CDR3: ATRPQSSYNEQF

V: TRBV10-3
size: NA
CDR3: AIGGSSYNEQF

V: TRBV30
size: NA
CDR3: AWSVREVDSPLH

V: TRBV11-3
size: NA
CDR3: ASSLDGRATGELF

V: TRBV11-2
size: once
CDR3: ASSFHDSPDILYEQY

V: TRBV5-1
size: NA
CDR3: ASSLAGGRHNEQY

V: TRBV29-1
size: NA
CDR3: SVKEPKDIQY

V: TRBV6-6
size: many
CDR3: ASYLAPGSRDEQY

V: TRBV12-3/TRBV12-4
size: NA
CDR3: ASSLAAPRRNSPLH

V: TRBV9
size: NA
CDR3: ASSPRGERATGELF

V: TRBV12-3/TRBV12-4
size: few
CDR3: ASSSTGVVQY